The clone carrying this T cell receptor beta chain was seen a single time. The antigen is unknown. Study findings and constraints: Larger-cohort validation covered only one TCR beta V-J rearrangement.

Via MiXCR, TCRdb re-called the 5' RACE reads, giving one row per CDR3 protein. This sample has around 30,000 distinct CDR3 sequences, with around a quarter found just once. The TCR comes from a female donor with breast cancer. The sample was memory CD4+ T cells sorted from blood. Subset specified: memory CD4+ T cells, CD4+CD45RO+CD25-.

DNA of the CDR3: TGCGCCAGCGGCCGCACTCCCCCCGGACAGGGGAGGTCCGAGCAGTACTTC. As protein: CASGRTPPGQGRSEQYF. The gene calls are TRBV4-1 and TRBJ2-7; TRBD1 aligns across 9 bases. Germline assignment: CDR1 MGHRA and CDR2 YSYEKL. With V trimmed by 8 bases and J by 6 bases, 20 bases remained unmatched. The length of the CDR3 is 17 residues.